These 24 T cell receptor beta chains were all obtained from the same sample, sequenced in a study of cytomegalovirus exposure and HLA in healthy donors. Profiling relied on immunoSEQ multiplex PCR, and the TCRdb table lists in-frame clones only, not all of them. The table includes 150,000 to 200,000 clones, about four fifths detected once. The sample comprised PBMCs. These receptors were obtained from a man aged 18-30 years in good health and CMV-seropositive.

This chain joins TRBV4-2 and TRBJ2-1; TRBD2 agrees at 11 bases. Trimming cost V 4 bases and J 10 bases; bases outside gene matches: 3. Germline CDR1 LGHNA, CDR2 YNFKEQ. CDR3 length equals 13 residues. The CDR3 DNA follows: TGTGCCAGCAGCCGGACTAGCGGGTTCGAGCAGTTCTTC. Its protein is CASSRTSGFEQFF.

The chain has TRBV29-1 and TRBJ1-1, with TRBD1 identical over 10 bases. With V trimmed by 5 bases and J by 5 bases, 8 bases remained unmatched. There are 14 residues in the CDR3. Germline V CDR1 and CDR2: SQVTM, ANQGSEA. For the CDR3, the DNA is TGCAGCGTTTACCGACAGGGGGCTAATACTGAAGCTTTCTTT. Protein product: CSVYRQGANTEAFF.

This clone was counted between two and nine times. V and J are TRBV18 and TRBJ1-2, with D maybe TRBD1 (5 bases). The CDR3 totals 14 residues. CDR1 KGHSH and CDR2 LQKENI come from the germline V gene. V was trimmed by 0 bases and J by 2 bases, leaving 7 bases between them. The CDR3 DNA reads TGTGCCAGCTCACCACCTGGGGGGAACTATGGCTACACCTTC. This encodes CASSPPGGNYGYTF.

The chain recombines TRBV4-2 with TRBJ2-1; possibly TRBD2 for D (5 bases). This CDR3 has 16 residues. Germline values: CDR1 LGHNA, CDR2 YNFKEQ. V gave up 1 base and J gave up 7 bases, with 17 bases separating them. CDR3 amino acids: CASSQASGQIGNEQFF. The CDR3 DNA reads TGTGCCAGCAGCCAAGCCAGCGGCCAAATAGGGAATGAGCAGTTCTTC.

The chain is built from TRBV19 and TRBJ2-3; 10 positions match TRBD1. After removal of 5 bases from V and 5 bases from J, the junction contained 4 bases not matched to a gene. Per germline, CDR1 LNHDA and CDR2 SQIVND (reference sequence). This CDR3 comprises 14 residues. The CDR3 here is CASSPGTGVDTQYF. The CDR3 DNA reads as TGTGCCAGTAGTCCCGGGACAGGGGTAGATACGCAGTATTTT.

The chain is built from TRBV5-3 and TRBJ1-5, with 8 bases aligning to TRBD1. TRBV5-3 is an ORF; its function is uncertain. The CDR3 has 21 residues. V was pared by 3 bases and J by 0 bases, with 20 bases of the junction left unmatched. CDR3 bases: TGTGCCAGAAGCTCGGCGGCGGTAGGGGACAGGACCAATGATAGCAATCAGCCCCAGCATTTT. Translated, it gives CARSSAAVGDRTNDSNQPQHF.

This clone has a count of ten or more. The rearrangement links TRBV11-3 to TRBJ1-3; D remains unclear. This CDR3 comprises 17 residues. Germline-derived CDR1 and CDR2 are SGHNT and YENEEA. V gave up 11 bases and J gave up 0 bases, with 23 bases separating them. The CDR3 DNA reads TGTGCCCCCGTCCTCCCGCCAGCGAAAAGCTCTGGAAACACCATATATTTT. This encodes CAPVLPPAKSSGNTIYF.

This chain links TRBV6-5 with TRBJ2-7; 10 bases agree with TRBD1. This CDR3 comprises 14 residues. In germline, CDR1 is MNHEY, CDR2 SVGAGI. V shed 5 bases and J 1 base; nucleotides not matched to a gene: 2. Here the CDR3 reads CASSPGQGSYEQYF. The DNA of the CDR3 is TGTGCCAGCAGTCCGGGACAGGGGTCCTACGAGCAGTACTTC.

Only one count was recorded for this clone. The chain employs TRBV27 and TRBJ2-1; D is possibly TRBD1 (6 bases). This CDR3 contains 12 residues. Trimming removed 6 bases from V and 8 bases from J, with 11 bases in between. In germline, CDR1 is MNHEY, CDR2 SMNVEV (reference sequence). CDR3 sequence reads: CASRHRADEQFF. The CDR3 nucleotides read TGTGCCAGCAGACACAGGGCGGATGAGCAGTTCTTC.

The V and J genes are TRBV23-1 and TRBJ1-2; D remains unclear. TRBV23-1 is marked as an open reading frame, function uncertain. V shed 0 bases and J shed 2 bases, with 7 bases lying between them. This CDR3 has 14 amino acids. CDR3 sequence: CASSQSAGNYGYTF. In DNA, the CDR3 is TGCGCCAGCAGTCAATCAGCAGGCAACTATGGCTACACCTTC.

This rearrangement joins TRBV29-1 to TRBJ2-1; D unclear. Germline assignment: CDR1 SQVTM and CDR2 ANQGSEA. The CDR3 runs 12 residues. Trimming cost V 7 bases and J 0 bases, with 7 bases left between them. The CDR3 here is CSANPSYNEQFF. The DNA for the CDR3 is TGCAGCGCTAATCCCTCCTACAATGAGCAGTTCTTC.

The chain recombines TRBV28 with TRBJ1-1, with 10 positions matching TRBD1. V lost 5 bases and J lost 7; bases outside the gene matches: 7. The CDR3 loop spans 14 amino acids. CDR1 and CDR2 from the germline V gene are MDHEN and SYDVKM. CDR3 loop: CASSRTGGPLEAFF. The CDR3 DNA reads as TGTGCCAGCAGTCGGACAGGGGGACCCCTTGAAGCTTTCTTT.

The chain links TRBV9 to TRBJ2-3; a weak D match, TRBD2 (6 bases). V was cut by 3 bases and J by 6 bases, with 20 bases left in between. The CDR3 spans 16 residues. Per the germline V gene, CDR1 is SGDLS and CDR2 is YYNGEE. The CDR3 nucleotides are TGTGCCAGCAGCGGAGGGACTTTAGGTACTATGGATACGCAGTATTTT. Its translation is CASSGGTLGTMDTQYF. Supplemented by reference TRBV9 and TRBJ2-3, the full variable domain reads DSGVTQTPKHLITATGQRVTLRCSPRSGDLSVYWYQQSLDQGLQFLIQYYNGEERAKGNILERFSAQQFPDLHSELNLSSLELGDSALYFCASSGGTLGTMDTQYFGPGTRLTVL.

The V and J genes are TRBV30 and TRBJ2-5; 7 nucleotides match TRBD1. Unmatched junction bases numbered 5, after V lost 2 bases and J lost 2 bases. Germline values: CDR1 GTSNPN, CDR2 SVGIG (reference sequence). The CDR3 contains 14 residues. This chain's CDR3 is CAWSSRDSQETQYF. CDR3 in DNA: TGTGCCTGGAGTTCAAGGGACAGTCAAGAGACCCAGTACTTC.

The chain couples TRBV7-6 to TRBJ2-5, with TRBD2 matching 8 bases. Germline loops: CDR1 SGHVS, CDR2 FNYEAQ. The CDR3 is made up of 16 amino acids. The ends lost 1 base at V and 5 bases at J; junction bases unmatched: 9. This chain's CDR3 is CASSLVSQRERETQYF. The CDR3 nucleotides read TGTGCCAGCAGCTTAGTCTCCCAGCGGGAGCGGGAGACCCAGTACTTC.

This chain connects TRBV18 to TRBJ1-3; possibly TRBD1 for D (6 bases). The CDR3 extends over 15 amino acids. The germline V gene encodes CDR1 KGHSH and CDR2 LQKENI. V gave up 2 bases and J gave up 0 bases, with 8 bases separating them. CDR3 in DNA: TGTGCCAGCTCACCAGGGGGCGGCTCTGGAAACACCATATATTTT. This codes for CASSPGGGSGNTIYF.

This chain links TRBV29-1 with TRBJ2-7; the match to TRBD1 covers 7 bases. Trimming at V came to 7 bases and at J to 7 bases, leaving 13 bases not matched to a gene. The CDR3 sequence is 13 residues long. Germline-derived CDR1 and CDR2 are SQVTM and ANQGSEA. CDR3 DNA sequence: TGCAGCGCCCGAAGTCAGGGGGTGGGAGAGCAGTACTTC. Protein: CSARSQGVGEQYF.

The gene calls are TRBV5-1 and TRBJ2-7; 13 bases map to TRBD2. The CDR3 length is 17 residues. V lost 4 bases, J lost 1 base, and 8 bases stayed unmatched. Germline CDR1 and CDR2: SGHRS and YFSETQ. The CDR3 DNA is TGCGCCAGCAGCGCCGGACTAGCGGGAGACCCATCCTACGAGCAGTACTTC. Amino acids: CASSAGLAGDPSYEQYF.

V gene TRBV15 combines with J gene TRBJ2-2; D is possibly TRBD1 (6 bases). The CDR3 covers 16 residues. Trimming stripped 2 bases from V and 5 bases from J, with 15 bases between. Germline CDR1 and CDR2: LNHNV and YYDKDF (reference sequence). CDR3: CATSRPRGMGTGELFF. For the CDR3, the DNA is TGTGCCACCAGCAGACCTAGGGGGATGGGAACCGGGGAGCTGTTTTTT.

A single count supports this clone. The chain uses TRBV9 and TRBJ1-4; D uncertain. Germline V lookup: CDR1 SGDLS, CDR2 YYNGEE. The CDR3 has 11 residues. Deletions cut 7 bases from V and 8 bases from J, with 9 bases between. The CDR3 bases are TGTGCCAGCGGGTCCGGGGAAAAACTGTTTTTT. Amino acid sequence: CASGSGEKLFF.

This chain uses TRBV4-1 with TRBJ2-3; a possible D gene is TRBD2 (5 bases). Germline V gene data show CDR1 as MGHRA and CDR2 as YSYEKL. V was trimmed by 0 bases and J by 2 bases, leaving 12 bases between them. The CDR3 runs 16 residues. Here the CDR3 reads CASSQDRGSATDTQYF. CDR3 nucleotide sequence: TGCGCCAGCAGCCAAGATCGAGGTAGCGCCACAGATACGCAGTATTTT.

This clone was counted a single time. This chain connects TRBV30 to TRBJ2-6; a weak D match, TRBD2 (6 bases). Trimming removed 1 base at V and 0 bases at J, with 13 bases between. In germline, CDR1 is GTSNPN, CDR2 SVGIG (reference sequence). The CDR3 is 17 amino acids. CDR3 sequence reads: CAWSARGLSSGANVLTF. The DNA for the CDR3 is TGTGCCTGGAGTGCCCGGGGGTTGAGCTCTGGGGCCAACGTCCTGACTTTC. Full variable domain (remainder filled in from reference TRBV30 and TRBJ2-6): SQTIHQWPATLVQPVGSPLSLECTVEGTSNPNLYWYRQAAGRGLQLLFYSVGIGQISSEVPQNLSASRPQDRQFILSSKKLLLSDSGFYLCAWSARGLSSGANVLTFGAGSRLTVL.

The CDR3 sequence is CASGLAVNNEQFF. CDR3 in DNA: TGTGCCAGCGGACTAGCGGTGAACAATGAGCAGTTCTTC. The chain uses TRBV6-1 and TRBJ2-1; the match to TRBD2 covers 10 bases. Germline trimming cut 8 bases from V and 5 bases from J; bases unmatched to any gene: 3. The germline CDR1 and CDR2 sequences are MNHNS and SASEGT. The CDR3 totals 13 residues.

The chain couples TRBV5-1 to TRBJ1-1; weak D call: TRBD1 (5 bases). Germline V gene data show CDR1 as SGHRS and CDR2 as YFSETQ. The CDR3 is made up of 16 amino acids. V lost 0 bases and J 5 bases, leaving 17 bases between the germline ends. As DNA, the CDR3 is TGCGCCAGCAGCTTGGCGCAGGGCTGGGGAACAACTGAAGCTTTCTTT. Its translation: CASSLAQGWGTTEAFF.